This is a list of T cell receptor beta chains from one sample in a study of cytomegalovirus exposure and HLA in healthy donors. Sequencing was performed with immunoSEQ multiplex PCR; in TCRdb, only in-frame clones are kept and a portion is missing. This sample has roughly 190,000 clones, with around 87% found just once. The specimen was PBMCs. Receptors were obtained from a man younger than 45 in good health and CMV-seronegative. Each CDR3 is given with its conserved first and last residue. The D gene is left open where the match is weak. Clone size is shown for a subset of rows, as once, few, many or a class of expanded clone.

D: NA; size: NA; J: TRBJ1-6; V: TRBV19; CDR3: CASSQGRSPLHF; DNA: TGTGCCAGTAGTCAGGGGCGGTCACCCCTCCACTTT
D: NA; size: NA; J: TRBJ1-5; V: TRBV5-5; CDR3: CASSLGQLSNQPQHF; DNA: TGTGCCAGCAGCCTCGGACAGTTAAGCAATCAGCCCCAGCATTTT
D: TRBD2; size: NA; J: TRBJ2-5; V: TRBV2; CDR3: CASSEERGEETQYF; DNA: TGTGCCAGCAGTGAAGAGCGGGGGGAAGAGACCCAGTACTTC
D: TRBD1; size: NA; J: TRBJ2-1; V: TRBV29-1; CDR3: CSVEVGPGQGRYNEQFF; DNA: TGCAGCGTCGAGGTCGGTCCGGGACAGGGCCGATACAATGAGCAGTTCTTC
D: TRBD2; size: few; J: TRBJ2-2; V: TRBV7-6; CDR3: CASSSALLAGAGTGELFF; DNA: TGTGCCAGCAGCTCGGCCCTACTAGCGGGAGCGGGCACCGGGGAGCTGTTTTTT
D: NA; size: NA; J: TRBJ1-1; V: TRBV25-1; CDR3: CASRGGRSTEAFF; DNA: TGTGCCAGCAGGGGGGGGCGATCGACTGAAGCTTTCTTT
D: NA; size: NA; J: TRBJ2-7; V: TRBV29-1; CDR3: CSVESRDEQYF; DNA: TGCAGCGTTGAGAGCAGGGACGAGCAGTACTTC
D: NA; size: NA; J: TRBJ1-4; V: TRBV7-6; CDR3: CASSTHKTNEKLFF; DNA: TGTGCCAGCAGCACACATAAGACTAATGAAAAACTGTTTTTT
D: TRBD1; size: NA; J: TRBJ2-7; V: TRBV29-1; CDR3: CSVGMLGGVDEQYF; DNA: TGCAGCGTTGGGATGTTAGGGGGCGTCGACGAGCAGTACTTC
D: TRBD1; size: NA; J: TRBJ1-5; V: TRBV6-5; CDR3: CASRDGTGSNQPQHF; DNA: TGTGCCAGCAGGGACGGGACAGGCAGCAATCAGCCCCAGCATTTT
D: TRBD1; size: NA; J: TRBJ2-7; V: TRBV5-4; CDR3: CASSLGQGRYEQYF; DNA: TGTGCCAGCAGCTTAGGACAGGGGAGATACGAGCAGTACTTC
D: TRBD1; size: NA; J: TRBJ1-1; V: TRBV28; CDR3: CASSTGQGITEAFF; DNA: TGTGCCAGCAGCACGGGACAGGGGATCACTGAAGCTTTCTTT
D: TRBD1; size: few; J: TRBJ1-4; V: TRBV4-2; CDR3: CASSKGQSNEKLFF; DNA: TGTGCCAGCAGCAAGGGACAGTCGAATGAAAAACTGTTTTTT
D: TRBD1; size: NA; J: TRBJ1-6; V: TRBV6-1; CDR3: CASSATGTANSPLHF; DNA: TGTGCCAGCAGTGCGACCGGGACAGCAAATTCACCCCTCCACTTT
D: TRBD1; size: NA; J: TRBJ2-1; V: TRBV5-4; CDR3: CASSFDRGNEQFF; DNA: TGTGCCAGCAGCTTTGACAGGGGCAATGAGCAGTTCTTC
D: NA; size: NA; J: TRBJ2-3; V: TRBV4-1; CDR3: CASSQGGDTQYF; DNA: TGCGCCAGCAGCCAAGGAGGAGATACGCAGTATTTT
D: NA; size: once; J: TRBJ2-5; V: TRBV11-2; CDR3: CASSLGVAHQETQYF; DNA: TGTGCCAGCAGCTTAGGGGTAGCTCACCAAGAGACCCAGTACTTC
D: TRBD1; size: NA; J: TRBJ2-1; V: TRBV6-1; CDR3: CASSALGRSTGTGEQFF; DNA: TGTGCCAGCAGTGCGTTAGGGAGGTCAACAGGGACAGGGGAGCAGTTCTTC
D: NA; size: NA; J: TRBJ2-7; V: TRBV7-2; CDR3: CASSLNGYEQYF; DNA: TGTGCCAGCAGCTTAAACGGCTACGAGCAGTACTTC
D: NA; size: NA; J: TRBJ1-2; V: TRBV27; CDR3: CASSLYRSSYGYTF; DNA: TGTGCCAGCAGTTTATATCGGAGCTCCTATGGCTACACCTTC
D: TRBD1; size: NA; J: TRBJ1-5; V: TRBV7-2; CDR3: CASSPQMGQPVYSNQPQHF; DNA: TGTGCCAGCAGCCCCCAGATGGGACAGCCAGTTTATAGCAATCAGCCCCAGCATTTT
D: NA; size: few; J: TRBJ1-5; V: TRBV27; CDR3: CASSLVAGDVGNQPQHF; DNA: TGTGCCAGCAGTTTAGTCGCAGGGGATGTTGGCAATCAGCCCCAGCATTTT
D: TRBD2; size: NA; J: TRBJ2-1; V: TRBV6-6; CDR3: CASRARASGYNEQFF; DNA: TGTGCCAGCCGGGCTCGGGCTAGCGGTTACAATGAGCAGTTCTTC
D: TRBD1; size: NA; J: TRBJ1-2; V: TRBV19; CDR3: CASSIRTGDGYTF; DNA: TGTGCCAGTAGTATCCGGACAGGGGATGGCTACACCTTC
D: TRBD2; size: NA; J: TRBJ2-7; V: TRBV6-6; CDR3: CASSSAGGNYEQYF; DNA: TGTGCCAGCAGTTCAGCGGGAGGAAACTACGAGCAGTACTTC
D: NA; size: NA; J: TRBJ2-2; V: TRBV13; CDR3: CASRPGANTGELFF; DNA: TGTGCCAGCAGACCAGGGGCGAACACCGGGGAGCTGTTTTTT
D: NA; size: once; J: TRBJ2-7; V: TRBV27; CDR3: CASSSLTGHEQYF; DNA: TGTGCCAGCAGTTCTCTGACAGGCCACGAGCAGTACTTC
D: NA; size: NA; J: TRBJ2-6; V: TRBV27; CDR3: CASSLFPPGSGANVLTF; DNA: TGTGCCAGCAGTTTATTTCCCCCGGGATCTGGGGCCAACGTCCTGACTTTC
D: TRBD1; size: once; J: TRBJ1-2; V: TRBV29-1; CDR3: CSVGDSPMGYTF; DNA: TGCAGCGTAGGGGACAGCCCTATGGGCTACACCTTC
D: TRBD2; size: NA; J: TRBJ2-7; V: TRBV28; CDR3: CASSLDLAGGDYEQYF; DNA: TGTGCCAGCAGTTTAGACCTAGCGGGAGGTGACTACGAGCAGTACTTC
D: TRBD1; size: NA; J: TRBJ2-7; V: TRBV14; CDR3: CASSLGQGAHEQYF; DNA: TGTGCCAGCAGCCTGGGACAGGGGGCCCACGAGCAGTACTTC
D: TRBD1; size: NA; J: TRBJ1-2; V: TRBV27; CDR3: CASSPSTGGASYGYTF; DNA: TGTGCCAGCAGTCCGTCAACAGGGGGCGCTTCCTATGGCTACACCTTC
D: NA; size: NA; J: TRBJ1-5; V: TRBV13; CDR3: CASSLGQAGEKPQHF; DNA: TGTGCCAGCAGCTTAGGCCAGGCAGGGGAGAAGCCCCAGCATTTT
D: TRBD1; size: NA; J: TRBJ1-2; V: TRBV2; CDR3: CASSETGQGSDYGYTF; DNA: TGTGCCAGCAGTGAAACGGGACAGGGGTCTGACTATGGCTACACCTTC
D: NA; size: NA; J: TRBJ1-3; V: TRBV6-1; CDR3: CASSEAGGGGNTIYF; DNA: TGTGCCAGCAGTGAAGCGGGTGGAGGTGGAAACACCATATATTTT
D: TRBD2; size: NA; J: TRBJ2-2; V: TRBV27; CDR3: CASSRTSGYTGELFF; DNA: TGTGCCAGCAGCAGGACTAGCGGGTACACCGGGGAGCTGTTTTTT
D: TRBD1; size: NA; J: TRBJ2-7; V: TRBV9; CDR3: CASSGQPSGQGTSYEQYF; DNA: TGTGCCAGCAGCGGCCAACCATCTGGACAGGGGACCTCCTACGAGCAGTACTTC
D: TRBD2; size: NA; J: TRBJ2-3; V: TRBV5-4; CDR3: CASSPRDGTSGADTQYF; DNA: TGTGCCAGCAGCCCGCGTGATGGGACTAGCGGGGCTGATACGCAGTATTTT
D: TRBD2; size: once; J: TRBJ2-7; V: TRBV28; CDR3: CASSSGGGYEQYF; DNA: TGTGCCAGCAGTTCGGGGGGGGGTTACGAGCAGTACTTC
D: TRBD1; size: few; J: TRBJ1-1; V: TRBV5-1; CDR3: CASSLVQGGNTEAFF; DNA: TGCGCCAGCAGCTTGGTTCAGGGGGGGAACACTGAAGCTTTCTTT